Below are 14 T cell receptor beta chains sequenced from a single sample in a study of cytomegalovirus exposure and HLA in healthy donors (dated by TCRdb to about 2017). Libraries were prepared through the immunoSEQ multiplex PCR assay. TCRdb carries this immuneACCESS record with in-frame sequences only. Its versions omit some clonotypes, under half of them owing to an unresolved V gene in the studies checked, with the rest unexplained. The sample table holds roughly 60,000 clones, of which about 90% were seen once. The top ten constitute 1.3% of the sample. Sequenced: PBMCs. These receptors were taken from a woman aged 18-29 years in good health and CMV-seronegative.

This sequence joins TRBV5-6 and TRBJ2-5, with 8 bases aligning to TRBD2. Trimming took 4 bases from V and 4 from J; bases not matched to a gene: 3. The V gene's germline CDR1 is SGHDT and CDR2 YYEEEE. The CDR3 length is 13 residues. This chain's CDR3 is CASSPGGVETQYF. CDR3 coding DNA: TGTGCCAGCAGCCCGGGGGGGGTAGAGACCCAGTACTTC.

This chain joins TRBV28 and TRBJ1-5, with 7 bases matching TRBD1. CDR1 is MDHEN, CDR2 SYDVKM, per germline. This CDR3 spans 13 amino acids. The V gene end was trimmed by 8 bases and the J gene end by 7 bases; junction bases not matched to a gene: 8. CDR3 loop: CASAQGRSQPQHF. The CDR3 DNA reads TGTGCCAGCGCACAGGGGAGGTCGCAGCCCCAGCATTTT.

The rearrangement links TRBV19 to TRBJ1-1, with 8 bases identical to TRBD1. V lost 4 bases to trimming and J lost 3 bases; unmatched junction nucleotides: 7. The CDR3 has 15 residues. Germline CDR1 LNHDA, CDR2 SQIVND (reference sequence). CDR3 residues: CASSSPGGADTEAFF. The CDR3 DNA sequence: TGTGCCAGTAGTAGCCCAGGGGGCGCGGACACTGAAGCTTTCTTT.

The gene calls are TRBV4-2 and TRBJ2-1, with D possibly matching TRBD2 (5 bases). This CDR3 region has 15 residues. The V end lost 2 bases, the J end lost 2 bases, and 10 bases lay between the germline ends. Germline V gives CDR1 LGHNA, CDR2 YNFKEQ. The CDR3 sequence: CASSQKEDTYNEQFF. The CDR3 DNA reads as TGTGCCAGCAGCCAAAAGGAGGATACCTACAATGAGCAGTTCTTC.

The chain uses TRBV6-5 and TRBJ2-1; 11 positions match TRBD2. Per germline, CDR1 MNHEY and CDR2 SVGAGI. This CDR3 spans 14 amino acids. V was clipped by 6 bases and J by 9 bases; unmatched bases: 7. CDR3 nucleotide sequence: TGTGCCAGCAGCTATAGCGGGAGGGCCAGTGAGCAGTTCTTC. This encodes CASSYSGRASEQFF.

The CDR3 is CASSAAGTVGYGYTF. For the CDR3, the DNA is TGTGCCAGCAGTGCGGCCGGGACAGTAGGGTATGGCTACACCTTC. V is TRBV25-1 and J is TRBJ1-2, with 7 positions matching TRBD1. Germline values: CDR1 MGHDK, CDR2 SYGVNS. Trimming removed 4 bases from V and 5 bases from J; junction bases left unmatched: 10. CDR3 size: 15 residues.

The rearrangement uses TRBV10-3 and TRBJ1-1; 9 bases fit TRBD1. V was clipped by 10 bases and J by 5 bases; unmatched bases: 8. Germline V gene sequence: CDR1 ENHRY, CDR2 SYGVKD. The CDR3 is 13 amino acids. The CDR3 DNA follows: TGTGCCACGGGACAGGGAGAGGGAACTGAAGCTTTCTTT. Its protein product is CATGQGEGTEAFF.

The V gene is TRBV2, the J gene TRBJ1-3; D is unresolved. Germline lookup yields CDR1 SNHLY and CDR2 FYNNEI. V was shortened by 6 bases and J by 5 bases, with 8 bases between the two germline ends. This CDR3 spans 12 amino acids. CDR3 loop: CASSKHRNTIYF. CDR3 sequence (DNA): TGTGCCAGCAGCAAACACCGAAACACCATATATTTT.

V gene TRBV6-5 combines with J gene TRBJ1-1; tentative D call: TRBD1 (5 bases). Looked up from germline, CDR1 is MNHEY and CDR2 is SVGAGI. The length of the CDR3 is 14 residues. The germline V and J ends were trimmed by 4 bases and 4 bases, with 13 bases remaining between them. CDR3 protein: CASSLRGLATEAFF. The CDR3 region has the DNA TGTGCCAGCAGTTTAAGGGGTTTAGCCACTGAAGCTTTCTTT.

The chain joins TRBV7-2 to TRBJ1-2, with D unresolved. The germline V gene has CDR1 SGHTA and CDR2 FQGNSA. With 5 bases removed from V and 4 bases from J, the gap between germline ends came to 17 bases. There are 15 residues in the CDR3. As DNA, the CDR3 is TGTGCCAGCAGCAGTCCCATCGAGGGATTCTATGGCTACACCTTC. Translation: CASSSPIEGFYGYTF.

The chain carries TRBV4-1 and TRBJ2-2; 7 bases align to TRBD2. V shed 4 bases, J shed 6 bases, and the junction held 11 bases outside the gene matches. In germline, CDR1 is MGHRA, CDR2 YSYEKL. The CDR3 extends over 16 amino acids. CDR3 residues: CASSPQTSPVSGELFF. For the CDR3, the DNA is TGCGCCAGCAGCCCCCAGACTAGCCCCGTATCCGGGGAGCTGTTTTTT.

The CDR3 here is CAWKVGGAYEQYF. The CDR3 DNA reads TGTGCCTGGAAGGTGGGGGGAGCCTACGAGCAGTACTTC. The rearrangement links TRBV30 to TRBJ2-7, with D perhaps TRBD2 (6 bases). The V gene lost 4 bases and the J gene lost 2 bases, with 12 bases spanning the gap. CDR1 and CDR2 (germline): GTSNPN, SVGIG (reference sequence). The CDR3 has 13 amino acids.

The chain recombines TRBV5-1 with TRBJ1-5; weak D call: TRBD1 (5 bases). CDR3 size: 16 residues. Germline CDR1 is SGHRS and CDR2 is YFSETQ. Trimming stripped 0 bases from V and 4 bases from J, with 14 bases between. CDR3 in amino acids: CASSLGGSASNQPQHF. Written as DNA, the CDR3 is TGCGCCAGCAGCTTGGGGGGCAGCGCCTCGAATCAGCCCCAGCATTTT. Combining the CDR3 with reference TRBV5-1 and TRBJ1-5 gives the whole variable domain KAGVTQTPRYLIKTRGQQVTLSCSPISGHRSVSWYQQTPGQGLQFLFEYFSETQRNKGNFPGRFSGRQFSNSRSEMNVSTLELGDSALYLCASSLGGSASNQPQHFGDGTRLSIL.

The V gene is TRBV4-3, the J gene TRBJ1-5; no clear D gene. Germline values: CDR1 LGHNA, CDR2 YSLEER. Trimming shortened V by 0 bases and J by 4 bases, and 19 bases separated the two germline ends. The CDR3 runs to 18 residues. The CDR3 sequence is CASSQDESGTKKNQPQHF. CDR3 DNA: TGCGCCAGCAGCCAAGATGAATCGGGTACGAAGAAGAATCAGCCCCAGCATTTT.